The sequence of this T cell receptor (beta chain) was determined in a study of OX40 agonist ivuxolimab in advanced cancers. Study summary: With a range of roughly 20 to 79, age averaged approximately 55 years, and roughly 80% were male. Findings of the study overall: A proportion of nonresponders additionally exhibited low normalized T-cell clonal expansion. CD8+ T cells were the subset that, on average, had more expanded clones than CD4+.

This clone turned up a few times. The antigen is not known. CDR1 and CDR2 from the germline V gene are LNHDA and SQIVND (reference sequence). Trimming removed 4 bases from V and 0 bases from J, with 7 bases in between. The CDR3 is 14 amino acids. Sequencing was performed with immunoSEQ multiplex PCR; in TCRdb, only in-frame clones are kept and a portion is missing. The sample includes roughly 45,000 clones, roughly 81% of them seen just once. The TCR was taken from an adult with an advanced solid tumor such as melanoma, head and neck, liver or kidney cancer. The chain links TRBV19 to TRBJ1-3; D gene uncertain. The specimen was CD4+ or CD8+ T cells sorted from blood, collected in a trial of the OX40 agonist ivuxolimab. The CDR3 DNA follows: TGTGCCAGTAGTAGGGATTACTCTGGAAACACCATATATTTT. Encoded protein: CASSRDYSGNTIYF.